These 31 T cell receptor beta chains came from one sample sequenced in a study of blood T cell repertoires in COVID-19. Profiling relied on immunoSEQ multiplex PCR, and the TCRdb table lists in-frame clones only, not all of them. The table includes about 200,000 clones, roughly 82% detected once. The material sequenced was peripheral blood. The receptors stem from a human donor in a cohort sampled during active COVID-19.

The chain carries TRBV2 and TRBJ1-2; 9 bases line up with TRBD1. The V gene's germline CDR1 is SNHLY and CDR2 FYNNEI. The CDR3 spans 16 residues. The trim removed 8 bases at V and 2 bases at J, leaving 12 bases unmatched. CDR3 in DNA: TGTGCCAGCTGGCTTGGGCTAGACAGGGGGAACTATGGCTACACCTTC. It is translated as CASWLGLDRGNYGYTF.

V gene TRBV19 combines with J gene TRBJ2-7, with D possibly matching TRBD2 (7 bases). The germline gives CDR1 LNHDA, CDR2 SQIVND (reference sequence). The CDR3 has 14 amino acids. Trimming shortened V by 8 bases and J by 2 bases, and 16 bases separated the two germline ends. The CDR3 sequence is CASRGRGPTYEQYF. CDR3 sequence (DNA): TGTGCCAGTCGCGGGCGGGGGCCGACCTACGAGCAGTACTTC.

The chain uses TRBV24-1 and TRBJ1-4; tentative D call: TRBD1 (6 bases). V shed 9 bases and J shed 7 bases, with 14 bases lying between them. Germline V lookup: CDR1 KGHDR, CDR2 SFDVKD. The CDR3 sequence is 13 residues long. The CDR3 spells CATARGRSEKLFF. CDR3 nucleotide sequence: TGTGCCACCGCGCGGGGGCGCAGTGAAAAACTGTTTTTT.

The rearrangement joins TRBV30 to TRBJ2-5; D may be TRBD2 (5 bases). The germline gives CDR1 GTSNPN, CDR2 SVGIG (reference sequence). This CDR3 has 12 residues. With 1 base removed from V and 7 bases from J, the gap between germline ends came to 10 bases. The DNA of the CDR3 is TGTGCCTGGAGTGAACCGGCGGGGACCCAGTACTTC. This translates into CAWSEPAGTQYF.

V gene TRBV2 combines with J gene TRBJ2-3; D is uncertain. The CDR3 contains 13 residues. Germline V lookup: CDR1 SNHLY, CDR2 FYNNEI. Trimming shortened V by 8 bases and J by 2 bases, and 11 bases separated the two germline ends. DNA of the CDR3: TGTGCCAGCTCTAGAAATCCCACAGATACGCAGTATTTT. Its translation: CASSRNPTDTQYF.

The chain recombines TRBV5-1 with TRBJ1-3, with 7 bases fitting TRBD1. V lost 0 bases, J lost 0 bases, and 3 bases stayed unmatched. CDR1 and CDR2 (germline): SGHRS, YFSETQ. The length of the CDR3 is 16 residues. Written as DNA, the CDR3 is TGCGCCAGCAGCTTGGAGGGGGCCCTCTCTGGAAACACCATATATTTT. Translating it yields CASSLEGALSGNTIYF.

The chain combines TRBV18 with TRBJ2-5; 10 positions match TRBD1. Germline assignment: CDR1 KGHSH and CDR2 LQKENI. The V segment lost 3 bases and the J segment 6 bases; nucleotides outside the gene matches: 7. This CDR3 has 15 residues. CDR3 in DNA: TGTGCCAGCTCACCCGGGACAGGGGAAGGAAAGACCCAGTACTTC. Translated: CASSPGTGEGKTQYF.

The chain employs TRBV5-1 and TRBJ1-1; 8 positions match TRBD1. The length of the CDR3 is 14 residues. J gave up 0 bases and V 2 bases, and 0 bases lay outside the gene matches. Germline-derived CDR1 and CDR2 are SGHRS and YFSETQ. The CDR3, as DNA: TGCGCCAGCAGCTTACAGGGGGTGAACACTGAAGCTTTCTTT. This sequence encodes CASSLQGVNTEAFF.

The chain couples TRBV4-1 to TRBJ2-2; a possible D gene is TRBD1 (6 bases). Trimming removed 4 bases at V and 5 bases at J, with 14 bases between. Germline V CDR1 and CDR2: MGHRA, YSYEKL. There are 15 residues in the CDR3. This CDR3 is CASSPRRGETGELFF. The CDR3 region has the DNA TGCGCCAGCAGCCCCCGCAGGGGTGAAACCGGGGAGCTGTTTTTT.

As DNA, the CDR3 is TGTGCCTGGTCGACAGGGGCCACCGGGGAGCTGTTTTTT. Amino acids: CAWSTGATGELFF. The rearrangement links TRBV30 to TRBJ2-2, with 8 nucleotides matching TRBD1. Germline CDR1 reads GTSNPN; CDR2 reads SVGIG (reference sequence). The CDR3 contains 13 residues. V gave up 5 bases and J gave up 4 bases; unmatched junction bases: 3.

The J gene is TRBJ1-1, the V gene TRBV19; D might be TRBD1 (5 bases). Germline lookup yields CDR1 LNHDA and CDR2 SQIVND (reference sequence). This CDR3 region has 17 residues. V lost 7 bases, J lost 1 base, and 22 bases lay in between. This CDR3 is CASTPQLGGLRNTEAFF. DNA for the CDR3: TGTGCCAGTACCCCGCAGCTCGGGGGGTTAAGGAACACTGAAGCTTTCTTT.

The rearrangement uses TRBV10-3 and TRBJ2-3; D gene unclear. V shed 2 bases and J shed 1 base, with 4 bases lying between them. This CDR3 spans 13 amino acids. Germline values: CDR1 ENHRY, CDR2 SYGVKD. The CDR3 sequence: CAISESGTDTQYF. The CDR3 region has the DNA TGTGCCATCAGTGAGAGCGGCACAGATACGCAGTATTTT.

This chain connects TRBV2 to TRBJ1-1; maybe TRBD1 (5 bases). The germline CDR1 and CDR2 sequences are SNHLY and FYNNEI. V was cut by 7 bases and J by 1 base, with 13 bases left in between. This CDR3 is 14 amino acids long. Written as DNA, the CDR3 is TGTGCCAGCACGTGGGGCAGTTCGAACACTGAAGCTTTCTTT. Protein product: CASTWGSSNTEAFF. Complete variable domain (other parts from reference TRBV2 and TRBJ1-1): EPEVTQTPSHQVTQMGQEVILRCVPISNHLYFYWYRQILGQKVEFLVSFYNNEISEKSEIFDDQFSVERPDGSNFTLKIRSTKLEDSAMYFCASTWGSSNTEAFFGQGTRLTVV.

The chain employs TRBV7-2 and TRBJ2-2, with TRBD1 identical over 8 bases. V lost 6 bases, J lost 0 bases, and 6 bases stayed unmatched. CDR3 size: 16 residues. Looked up from germline, CDR1 is SGHTA and CDR2 is FQGNSA. The DNA of the CDR3 is TGTGCCAGCAGTAGGGACAGGACAACGAACACCGGGGAGCTGTTTTTT. This sequence encodes CASSRDRTTNTGELFF.

The chain joins TRBV28 to TRBJ2-1; TRBD1 matches at 10 bases. V shed 10 bases, J shed 7 bases, and the junction held 7 bases outside the gene matches. CDR3 length: 13 amino acids. Germline V gene sequence: CDR1 MDHEN, CDR2 SYDVKM. CDR3 in amino acids: CATRDRGPNEQFF. The CDR3 nucleotides are TGTGCCACCAGGGACAGGGGTCCGAATGAGCAGTTCTTC.

This chain links TRBV7-9 with TRBJ2-1; maybe TRBD2 (5 bases). The CDR3 length is 14 residues. V was pared by 0 bases and J by 8 bases, with 11 bases between. Germline V lookup: CDR1 SEHNR, CDR2 FQNEAQ (reference sequence). The CDR3 spells CASSLAAGNYEQFF. The DNA for the CDR3 is TGTGCCAGCAGCTTAGCGGCGGGTAACTATGAGCAGTTCTTC.

CDR3 nucleotide sequence: TGTGCCTGGAGTGTAAATCCCCTAGCGGGAGGGCCGGTTGAGCAGTTCTTC. This encodes CAWSVNPLAGGPVEQFF. V is TRBV30 and J is TRBJ2-1, with 12 nucleotides matching TRBD2. CDR1 is GTSNPN and CDR2 is SVGIG in the germline V gene (reference sequence). The CDR3 sequence is 17 residues long. Trimming cost V 0 bases and J 9 bases; bases outside gene matches: 12.

The chain joins TRBV7-9 to TRBJ2-1; unclear D gene. The germline gives CDR1 SEHNR, CDR2 FQNEAQ (reference sequence). The V and J ends lost 5 bases and 0 bases respectively, with 14 bases between them. The length of the CDR3 is 16 residues. CDR3 sequence (DNA): TGTGCCAGCAGCCCCGCAGCGAGTTCCTCCTACAATGAGCAGTTCTTC. Its translation is CASSPAASSSYNEQFF.

V and J are TRBV29-1 and TRBJ2-2, with 9 bases matching TRBD1. Germline V CDR1 and CDR2: SQVTM, ANQGSEA. CDR3 length equals 13 residues. The trim removed 6 bases at V and 5 bases at J, leaving 4 bases unmatched. CDR3 nucleotides: TGCAGCGTGGGGGACAGGGCTACCGGGGAGCTGTTTTTT. Translated: CSVGDRATGELFF.

The CDR3 DNA reads TGTGCCAGCAGTTTATCGCCCAGCGCTCTCACCGGGGATGAGCAGTTCTTC. It yields the protein CASSLSPSALTGDEQFF. The chain joins TRBV27 to TRBJ2-1; D may be TRBD2 (5 bases). The length of the CDR3 is 17 residues. Trimming cost V 0 bases and J 8 bases, with 20 bases left between them. CDR1 and CDR2 from the germline V gene are MNHEY and SMNVEV (reference sequence).

This chain links TRBV29-1 with TRBJ2-3; D perhaps matches TRBD1 (6 bases). In germline, CDR1 is SQVTM, CDR2 ANQGSEA. The CDR3 extends over 13 amino acids. V shed 8 bases and J shed 3 bases, with 15 bases lying between them. The CDR3 nucleotides read TGCAGCCCAAGGGACATCCGAACAGATACGCAGTATTTT. It encodes CSPRDIRTDTQYF.

The rearrangement links TRBV28 to TRBJ2-7, with D perhaps TRBD2 (6 bases). V lost 6 bases and J lost 0, with 18 bases in between. Germline V lookup: CDR1 MDHEN, CDR2 SYDVKM. The CDR3 runs to 16 residues. CDR3 nucleotide sequence: TGTGCCAGCAGCTTTGGGGGGTTAGCGTCCTCCTACGAGCAGTACTTC. It yields the protein CASSFGGLASSYEQYF.

This chain links TRBV5-1 with TRBJ1-2, with 9 bases lining up with TRBD1. Germline lookup yields CDR1 SGHRS and CDR2 YFSETQ. The CDR3 runs 14 residues. V was clipped by 4 bases and J by 2 bases; unmatched bases: 3. The CDR3 DNA reads TGCGCCAGCAGCATCGGACAGGGGAACTATGGCTACACCTTC. Translating gives CASSIGQGNYGYTF. The variable domain in full, with the rest retrieved from reference TRBV5-1 and TRBJ1-2, is KAGVTQTPRYLIKTRGQQVTLSCSPISGHRSVSWYQQTPGQGLQFLFEYFSETQRNKGNFPGRFSGRQFSNSRSEMNVSTLELGDSALYLCASSIGQGNYGYTFGSGTRLTVV.

A single count supports this clone. This chain joins TRBV29-1 and TRBJ1-1; 7 bases fit TRBD1. This CDR3 spans 14 amino acids. J lost 0 bases, V lost 5 bases, and 6 bases had no gene match. Germline V gene sequence: CDR1 SQVTM, CDR2 ANQGSEA. Written as DNA, the CDR3 is TGCAGCGTTATGGGACAGCCAATGAACACTGAAGCTTTCTTT. Encoded protein: CSVMGQPMNTEAFF. Full variable domain (outside the CDR3, taken from reference TRBV29-1 and TRBJ1-1): SAVISQKPSRDICQRGTSLTIQCQVDSQVTMMFWYRQQPGQSLTLIATANQGSEATYESGFVIDKFPISRPNLTFSTLTVSNMSPEDSSIYLCSVMGQPMNTEAFFGQGTRLTVV.

The count of this clone is one. The CDR3 nucleotides read TGCGCCAGCATCCAGGCGAACTCTGGGGCCAACGTCCTGACTTTC. As protein: CASIQANSGANVLTF. The rearrangement joins TRBV10-2 to TRBJ2-6; D not resolved. The CDR3 extends over 15 amino acids. Trimming shortened V by 7 bases and J by 0 bases, and 10 bases separated the two germline ends. CDR1 and CDR2 (germline): WSHSY, SAAADI.

The chain links TRBV5-1 to TRBJ2-7, with D perhaps matching TRBD2 (6 bases). V lost 2 bases to trimming and J lost 2 bases, with 11 bases between them. The CDR3 is made up of 14 amino acids. Per the germline V gene, CDR1 is SGHRS and CDR2 is YFSETQ. The CDR3 spells CASSFRERPYEQYF. The CDR3 DNA reads as TGCGCCAGCAGCTTCCGGGAGCGACCCTACGAGCAGTACTTC.

This chain's CDR3 is CASSSRTGPGYEQYF. The CDR3 nucleotides are TGTGCCAGCAGCTCGCGGACAGGGCCGGGATACGAGCAGTACTTC. This sequence joins TRBV7-2 and TRBJ2-7, with 8 bases that match TRBD1. Unmatched junction bases numbered 9, after V lost 4 bases and J lost 4 bases. Germline CDR1 and CDR2: SGHTA and FQGNSA. The CDR3 has 15 amino acids.

The chain is built from TRBV7-9 and TRBJ2-5; 12 nucleotides match TRBD2. J lost 3 bases, V lost 0 bases, and 8 bases had no gene match. Germline values: CDR1 SEHNR, CDR2 FQNEAQ (reference sequence). This CDR3 spans 18 amino acids. The CDR3 loop reads CASSLARTSGKSEETQYF. The CDR3 DNA reads as TGTGCCAGCAGCTTAGCGAGGACTAGCGGGAAGTCAGAAGAGACCCAGTACTTC.

The chain carries TRBV3-1 (or the pseudogene TRBV3-2) and TRBJ2-2, with TRBD2 identical over 13 bases. V lost 2 bases, J lost 7 bases, and 7 bases stayed unmatched. CDR1 is LGHDT and CDR2 is YNNKEL in the germline V gene (reference sequence). The CDR3 totals 17 residues. The CDR3 protein is CASSQRTSGRKVGELFF. CDR3 sequence (DNA): TGTGCCAGCAGCCAAAGGACTAGCGGGAGAAAGGTCGGGGAGCTGTTTTTT.

The V and J genes are TRBV27 and TRBJ2-1; the match to TRBD1 covers 9 bases. The junction had 8 bases not matched to a gene; V was cut back by 7 bases and J by 4 bases. CDR1 and CDR2 from the germline V gene are MNHEY and SMNVEV (reference sequence). The CDR3 has 15 amino acids. The CDR3 DNA follows: TGTGCCAGCAAATCCGGGACAGGGAGATACAATGAGCAGTTCTTC. Translation: CASKSGTGRYNEQFF.

The V gene is TRBV19, the J gene TRBJ1-2; 9 nucleotides agree with TRBD1. The CDR3 is 16 residues long. V lost 1 base to trimming and J lost 6 bases; unmatched junction nucleotides: 9. Looked up from germline, CDR1 is LNHDA and CDR2 is SQIVND (reference sequence). The CDR3 sequence is CASSIGTGAESDGYTF. The CDR3 DNA follows: TGTGCCAGTAGTATAGGGACAGGGGCCGAATCGGATGGCTACACCTTC.